A single sample gave rise to the 21 T cell receptor beta chains below, sequenced in a study of regulatory T cells in long-lasting Graves disease. The time point denotes: newly diagnosed GD, antithyroid drugs for less than 3 months. TCR sequences were obtained from RNA taken from PBMCs. HTBI primers from iRepertoire and Arm-PCR of CDR3 regions yielded the TCR beta libraries. TCRdb ran MiXCR on the multiplex PCR reads and lists one entry per CDR3 protein. The profile covers about 500,000 distinct CDR3 sequences, with 16% appearing a single time and 12% taken by the ten largest. The same sample was also studied in work on T cells in Graves' hyperthyroidism and ophthalmopathy.

The material sequenced was peripheral blood mononuclear cells (PBMCs), taken at new diagnosis, from a patient treated with antithyroid drugs. These TCRs come from a man aged 40-55 years with Graves disease.

This clonotype was counted at least ten times. This chain links TRBV7-9 with TRBJ2-5, with 8 bases aligning to TRBD2. Germline V gene sequence: CDR1 SEHNR, CDR2 FQNEAQ (reference sequence). The J segment lost 5 bases and the V segment lost 3 bases, leaving 5 bases of the junction unmatched. The CDR3 extends over 14 amino acids. CDR3 loop: CASSFKPSGETQYF. DNA of the CDR3: TGTGCCAGCAGCTTCAAGCCTAGCGGGGAGACCCAGTACTTC.

The CDR3 DNA is TGCAGTGCTAGAGAGTGGGACTTGAGCTCCTACAATGAGCAGTTCTTC. It specifies CSAREWDLSSYNEQFF. The J gene is TRBJ2-1, the V gene TRBV20-1, with D perhaps TRBD2 (6 bases). Between the trimmed V and J ends, which lost 0 bases and 0 bases, there was a span of 12 bases. CDR1 is DFQATT, CDR2 SNEGSKA, per germline (reference sequence). The CDR3 is 16 residues long.

This clonotype was seen many times. This chain joins TRBV2 and TRBJ2-2; perhaps D is TRBD1 or TRBD2 (5 bases each). Trimming pared 2 bases from V and 8 bases from J, leaving 15 bases between. The CDR3 covers 15 residues. Germline-derived CDR1 and CDR2 are SNHLY and FYNNEI. CDR3 sequence (DNA): TGTGCCAGCAGTGAATTGGGGACCTCCGGTGGGGAGCTGTTTTTT. Its protein product is CASSELGTSGGELFF.

Comments on this clonotype: A much larger clone lies a single base off, so this may be a read error. V is TRBV3-1 and J is TRBJ2-7; 9 nucleotides agree with TRBD2. CDR3 length: 16 residues. From germline, CDR1 is LGHDT and CDR2 YNNKEL (reference sequence). CDR3 sequence: CVSSQVLAGTSYEQYF. The CDR3 nucleotides read TGTGTCAGCAGCCAGGTTCTAGCGGGGACCTCCTACGAGCAGTACTTC.

Of note for this clonotype: A read error likely explains this, since a far larger clone differs by one base. This chain joins TRBV3-1 and TRBJ2-7; D tentatively fits TRBD1 or TRBD2 (5 bases each). Germline lookup yields CDR1 LGHDT and CDR2 YNNKEL (reference sequence). V lost 6 bases, J lost 4 bases, and 13 bases lay in between. The CDR3 is 13 residues long. The CDR3 spells CASRRDPKYEQYF. The CDR3 DNA is TGTGCCAGCAGACGGGACCCGAAATACGAGCAGTACTTC.

Concerning this clonotype itself: The likely explanation is a read error, given a far larger clone one base away. The chain uses TRBV28 and TRBJ2-5; D uncertain. This CDR3 has 14 amino acids. CDR1 MDHEN and CDR2 SYDVKM come from the germline V gene. Trimming pared 5 bases from V and 5 bases from J, leaving 15 bases between. This CDR3 reads CASSEAQRGETQYF. The CDR3 region has the DNA TGTGCCAGCAGTGAAGCCCAGCGTGGGGAGACCCAGTACTTC.

Ten or more counts support this clonotype. DNA of the CDR3: TGTGCCACCCGTGCCCAGGCCGCTGGGAAGGAGCAGTACTTC. Encoded protein: CATRAQAAGKEQYF. The rearrangement joins TRBV10-3 to TRBJ2-7; D is ambiguous. CDR1 and CDR2 from the germline V gene are ENHRY and SYGVKD. The CDR3 consists of 14 residues. V was trimmed by 10 bases and J by 7 bases, leaving 23 bases between them.

Concerning this clonotype itself: Given a much more abundant clone one base away, this may be a read error. In nucleotides, the CDR3 is TGCGCCAGCAACTTGGGGACTAGCGGGAGGGCGAATGAGCAGTTCTTC. This encodes CASNLGTSGRANEQFF. This chain uses TRBV5-1 with TRBJ2-1, with 16 nucleotides matching TRBD2. CDR3 length: 16 residues. Germline V lookup: CDR1 SGHRS, CDR2 YFSETQ.

This clonotype was recorded at least ten times. The chain links TRBV6-1 to TRBJ1-5; D gene uncertain. Germline loops: CDR1 MNHNS, CDR2 SASEGT. Trimming stripped 7 bases from V and 3 bases from J, with 10 bases between. The length of the CDR3 is 13 residues. The CDR3 region has the DNA TGTGCCAGCAAGGAGCTAAACAATCAGCCCCAGCATTTT. It translates to CASKELNNQPQHF.

This clonotype has a count of ten or more. The rearrangement links TRBV13 to TRBJ1-5, with TRBD1 matching 7 bases. The junction had 6 bases not matched to a gene; V was cut back by 5 bases and J by 2 bases. In germline, CDR1 is PRHDT, CDR2 FYEKMQ (reference sequence). The CDR3 runs to 15 residues. CDR3 loop: CASSRQGLGNQPQHF. The DNA for the CDR3 is TGTGCCAGCAGCCGACAGGGACTGGGCAATCAGCCCCAGCATTTT.

In nucleotides, the CDR3 is TGTGCCAGCAGCTTTCCGGAGTCGAGGAATGAGCAGTTCTTC. It specifies CASSFPESRNEQFF. The chain combines TRBV5-5 with TRBJ2-1; D gene uncertain. V was clipped by 2 bases and J by 7 bases, with 13 bases between them. From germline, CDR1 is SGHKS and CDR2 YYEKEE (reference sequence). The CDR3 has 14 amino acids.

This clonotype was counted a few times. V usage is TRBV9 and J usage is TRBJ2-3; the D gene is possibly TRBD1 (6 bases). Trimming took 4 bases from V and 3 from J, leaving 15 bases between them. There are 15 residues in the CDR3. Germline V gives CDR1 SGDLS, CDR2 YYNGEE. CDR3 DNA: TGTGCCAGCAGCTACAAGGGGGTGAGGACAGATACGCAGTATTTT. Protein sequence: CASSYKGVRTDTQYF. Full variable domain (missing parts from reference TRBV9 and TRBJ2-3): DSGVTQTPKHLITATGQRVTLRCSPRSGDLSVYWYQQSLDQGLQFLIQYYNGEERAKGNILERFSAQQFPDLHSELNLSSLELGDSALYFCASSYKGVRTDTQYFGPGTRLTVL.

This clonotype was counted many times. The V call is TRBV20-1, the J call TRBJ2-5; TRBD2 aligns across 10 bases. The V and J ends lost 4 bases and 3 bases, in that order; junction bases with no gene match: 2. Germline assignment: CDR1 DFQATT and CDR2 SNEGSKA (reference sequence). The CDR3 covers 13 residues. The CDR3 sequence is CSAMSGREETQYF. The DNA of the CDR3 is TGCAGTGCTATGAGCGGGAGGGAAGAGACCCAGTACTTC.

Many counts were recorded for this clonotype. The rearrangement joins TRBV9 to TRBJ1-4; D call uncertain. The CDR3 loop spans 14 amino acids. Deletions cut 0 bases from V and 0 bases from J, with 3 bases between. Per germline, CDR1 SGDLS and CDR2 YYNGEE. DNA for the CDR3: TGTGCCAGCAGCGTAGCTGCAACTAATGAAAAACTGTTTTTT. This sequence encodes CASSVAATNEKLFF.

This clonotype was counted only a few times. The V gene is TRBV5-4, the J gene TRBJ2-1; D ambiguous. Germline V gene sequence: CDR1 SGHNT, CDR2 YYREEE (reference sequence). The germline V and J ends were trimmed by 0 bases and 4 bases, with 17 bases remaining between them. The CDR3 is 17 residues long. CDR3 residues: CASSLVVDAPLYNEQFF. CDR3 bases: TGTGCCAGCAGCTTGGTAGTTGACGCGCCACTTTACAATGAGCAGTTCTTC.

There are many counts of this clonotype. The chain has TRBV12-3 or TRBV12-4 and TRBJ1-5; the D gene is possibly TRBD1 (6 bases). V was clipped by 2 bases and J by 0 bases, with 17 bases between them. The CDR3 consists of 18 residues. This CDR3 is CASSLYPQGQDSNQPQHF. DNA of the CDR3: TGTGCCAGCAGTTTATACCCCCAGGGGCAGGATAGCAATCAGCCCCAGCATTTT.

This clonotype was seen repeatedly, ten times or more. J is TRBJ2-3 and V is TRBV18; D is unclear. The CDR3 is 14 amino acids. Germline CDR1 KGHSH, CDR2 LQKENI. Trimming cost V 3 bases and J 0 bases, with 7 bases left between them. Here the CDR3 DNA reads TGTGCCAGCTCACCTCAGGACAGCACAGATACGCAGTATTTT. It encodes CASSPQDSTDTQYF.

In this sample, this clonotype turned up a few times. The rearrangement links TRBV20-1 to TRBJ2-3; 10 bases line up with TRBD1. The V segment lost 3 bases and the J segment 4 bases; nucleotides outside the gene matches: 4. CDR3 length: 14 amino acids. The germline V gene encodes CDR1 DFQATT and CDR2 SNEGSKA (reference sequence). CDR3 bases: TGCAGTGCTAGGGACAGGGGGAGTGCAGATACGCAGTATTTT. Translated: CSARDRGSADTQYF.

This clonotype was picked up many times. This rearrangement joins TRBV6-2 or TRBV6-3 to TRBJ2-1, with TRBD2 matching 11 bases. This CDR3 is built from 19 residues. Germline lookup yields CDR1 MNHEY and CDR2 SVGEGT. Trimming removed 5 bases from V and 4 bases from J; junction bases left unmatched: 16. CDR3 residues: CASSDPGLAATGVYNEQFF. The CDR3 DNA reads as TGTGCCAGCAGTGATCCGGGACTAGCGGCCACAGGAGTTTACAATGAGCAGTTCTTC.

This clonotype came up many times. This chain connects TRBV28 to TRBJ2-7, with D possibly TRBD2 on 6 matching bases. The germline CDR1 and CDR2 sequences are MDHEN and SYDVKM. Deletions cut 7 bases from V and 4 bases from J, with 14 bases between. This CDR3 has 13 residues. CDR3 loop: CASTGEFWYEQYF. The CDR3 coding sequence is TGTGCCAGCACGGGGGAGTTCTGGTACGAGCAGTACTTC.

A few counts support this clonotype. V usage is TRBV7-9 and J usage is TRBJ2-7; 10 positions agree with TRBD1. The V gene's germline CDR1 is SEHNR and CDR2 FQNEAQ (reference sequence). CDR3 length equals 15 residues. Trimming took 3 bases from V and 3 from J; bases not matched to a gene: 5. The CDR3 DNA reads as TGTGCCAGCAGCTTGGACAGGGGGGGTTTCTACGAGCAGTACTTC. Translated, it gives CASSLDRGGFYEQYF.